This TCR beta chain was observed in a study of beta chain features in type 1 diabetes. Sequencing targeted expressed TCRB transcripts, as all isolated RNA had been reverse transcribed. Assay: immunoSEQ multiplex PCR; the TCRdb copy retains only in-frame clones and omits some. This table holds some 230,000 clones, around 10% found once. This clone has only a few counts. Germline CDR1 is SGHRS and CDR2 is YFSETQ. With 6 bases removed from V and 8 bases from J, the gap between germline ends came to 14 bases. This CDR3 has 12 amino acids. The specimen was naive CD4+ T cells from blood. The source of this sequence is a woman between 18 and 29 years old in good health. The rearrangement links TRBV5-1 to TRBJ1-2; weak D call: TRBD1 (5 bases). This chain's CDR3 is CASNPDNLGYTF. DNA for the CDR3: TGCGCCAGCAATCCGGACAATTTGGGCTACACCTTC. Supplemented by reference TRBV5-1 and TRBJ1-2, the full variable domain reads KAGVTQTPRYLIKTRGQQVTLSCSPISGHRSVSWYQQTPGQGLQFLFEYFSETQRNKGNFPGRFSGRQFSNSRSEMNVSTLELGDSALYLCASNPDNLGYTFGSGTRLTVV.